This T cell receptor (beta chain) was identified in a study of blood T cell repertoires in COVID-19. Regarding this clone: A junction boundary mismatches the germline segment, possibly from a read error.

The CDR3 runs to 14 residues. Germline-derived CDR1 and CDR2 are SEHNR and FQNEAQ (reference sequence). Sequencing was performed with immunoSEQ multiplex PCR; in TCRdb, only in-frame clones are kept and a portion is missing. Here the sample spans over 200,000 clones, 88% being singletons. This clonotype was sampled from a woman aged 30 to 39 with acute or convalescent COVID-19. The sample taken for sequencing was peripheral blood. The chain combines TRBV7-9 with TRBJ1-2; 9 positions match TRBD1. The CDR3 region is CASSLGQGNVGYTF. As DNA, the CDR3 is TGTGCCAGCAGTTTAGGACAGGGGAACGTCGGCTACACCTTC.